This T cell receptor (beta chain) emerged from a study of T cells in Graves' hyperthyroidism and ophthalmopathy. Study-level information: The authors collected peripheral blood at initial diagnosis, before any treatment.

Amplification of TCR beta CDR3 regions was performed using RNA transcripts as template. The study used the HTBI primer set for a first-round RT-PCR of the TCR CDR3. In TCRdb, the multiplex PCR reads were re-called with MiXCR into one record per CDR3 protein. Found here are about 400,000 distinct CDR3 sequences, 15% to 18% of them singletons; the top ten hold less than 15%. The CDR3 has 13 amino acids. Germline lookup yields CDR1 SGHRS and CDR2 YFSETQ. V was clipped by 1 base and J by 3 bases, with 7 bases between them. From 9 to 10 ml of fresh peripheral blood, PBMCs were isolated. This clonotype was seen many times.

This sequence originates from a woman between 18 and 29 years old with Graves' hyperthyroidism. Input material: blood. The chain has TRBV5-1 and TRBJ1-2, with no clear D. As DNA, the CDR3 is TGCGCCAGCAGCTTGTATGGGGACTATGGCTACACCTTC. This encodes CASSLYGDYGYTF.